The 18 T cell receptor beta chains given below trace back to one sample, sequenced in a study of radiation and T cells in renal cell carcinoma. The data were produced by immunoSEQ multiplex PCR, yet TCRdb's version contains in-frame clones alone and is incomplete. The data hold roughly 150,000 clones, with 88% observed a single time. Documented time point: baseline pretreatment blood. Treatment reported: 15 Gy SBRT to primary tumor, nephrectomy 4 weeks later. Specimen: blood, collected from a patient whose treatment included radiotherapy and nephrectomy. The receptors originated from a woman aged 70-85 years with renal cell carcinoma.

V and J are TRBV6-5 and TRBJ2-3; TRBD1 matches 8 bases. This CDR3 contains 14 residues. CDR1 is MNHEY, CDR2 SVGAGI, per germline. The ends lost 2 bases at V and 5 bases at J; junction bases unmatched: 3. CDR3 sequence reads: CASSYVGQGDTQYF. CDR3 bases: TGTGCCAGCAGTTACGTAGGACAGGGAGATACGCAGTATTTT.

V is TRBV2 and J is TRBJ1-6, with TRBD1 matching over 8 bases. This CDR3 is built from 17 residues. Germline assignment: CDR1 SNHLY and CDR2 FYNNEI. With 5 bases clipped from V and 6 bases from J, the junction kept 12 bases outside the gene matches. The CDR3 nucleotides read TGTGCCAGCAGTCAACAGGGGGGAAAACTAGTTAATTCACCCCTCCACTTT. Residues: CASSQQGGKLVNSPLHF. Combining the CDR3 with reference TRBV2 and TRBJ1-6 gives the whole variable domain EPEVTQTPSHQVTQMGQEVILRCVPISNHLYFYWYRQILGQKVEFLVSFYNNEISEKSEIFDDQFSVERPDGSNFTLKIRSTKLEDSAMYFCASSQQGGKLVNSPLHFGNGTRLTVT.

Concerning this clone itself: Sequence at one end of the junction differs from germline and may be a read error. CDR3 residues: CASGFGGGGQGQETQYF. As DNA, the CDR3 is TGTGCCAGCGGCTTTGGAGGGGGCGGACAGGGTCAAGAGACCCAGTACTTC. The V and J genes are TRBV7-9 and TRBJ2-5; TRBD1 matches 8 bases. Germline CDR1 is SEHNR and CDR2 is FQNEAQ (reference sequence). This CDR3 has 17 amino acids.

The J gene is TRBJ1-2, the V gene TRBV6-1; D is ambiguous. CDR3 length equals 14 residues. The V gene lost 2 bases and the J gene lost 7 bases, with 14 bases spanning the gap. Per germline, CDR1 MNHNS and CDR2 SASEGT. The DNA of the CDR3 is TGTGCCAGCAGTGAAAAGAGGGAGAGGACTGGCTACACCTTC. It encodes CASSEKRERTGYTF.

V gene TRBV9 combines with J gene TRBJ1-5; no reliable D call. The CDR3 extends over 15 amino acids. Looked up from germline, CDR1 is SGDLS and CDR2 is YYNGEE. Trimming pared 4 bases from V and 0 bases from J, leaving 11 bases between. The CDR3 DNA follows: TGTGCCAGCAGCCCCGAAGGATTTAGCAATCAGCCCCAGCATTTT. It translates to CASSPEGFSNQPQHF.

This chain joins TRBV19 and TRBJ1-5; D is unclear. V lost 0 bases, J lost 0 bases, and 6 bases lay in between. Germline V gene sequence: CDR1 LNHDA, CDR2 SQIVND (reference sequence). This CDR3 contains 15 residues. The CDR3 DNA sequence: TGTGCCAGTAGTATAGAGGGAGATAGCAATCAGCCCCAGCATTTT. Residues: CASSIEGDSNQPQHF.

This chain uses TRBV9 with TRBJ2-3; 12 bases agree with TRBD2. This CDR3 is built from 15 residues. The germline gives CDR1 SGDLS, CDR2 YYNGEE. V was clipped by 4 bases and J by 6 bases; unmatched bases: 6. CDR3 sequence reads: CASSKLAGGSDTQYF. The CDR3, as DNA: TGTGCCAGCAGCAAGCTAGCGGGGGGGTCCGATACGCAGTATTTT.

The chain is built from TRBV30 and TRBJ2-3; possibly TRBD2 for D (6 bases). CDR1 GTSNPN and CDR2 SVGIG come from the germline V gene (reference sequence). Trimming cost V 2 bases and J 2 bases, with 14 bases left between them. The CDR3 is 15 residues long. CDR3 loop: CAWSRGSGTTDTQYF. In DNA form, the CDR3 reads TGTGCCTGGAGTCGGGGTAGCGGTACCACAGATACGCAGTATTTT.

V gene TRBV27 combines with J gene TRBJ2-1, with D possibly TRBD2 on 6 matching bases. Germline loops: CDR1 MNHEY, CDR2 SMNVEV (reference sequence). The germline V and J ends were trimmed by 6 bases and 7 bases, with 13 bases remaining between them. The CDR3 consists of 13 residues. The CDR3 sequence: CASRIFGLNEQFF. The CDR3 bases are TGTGCCAGCAGAATCTTCGGACTAAATGAGCAGTTCTTC.

The chain joins TRBV27 to TRBJ2-1, with 9 bases identical to TRBD1. Trimming at V came to 1 base and at J to 5 bases, leaving 6 bases not matched to a gene. This CDR3 has 16 residues. In germline, CDR1 is MNHEY, CDR2 SMNVEV (reference sequence). The CDR3 region is CASSLYRDRAHNEQFF. CDR3 nucleotides: TGTGCCAGCAGTTTATACCGGGACAGGGCCCACAATGAGCAGTTCTTC.

The chain recombines TRBV30 with TRBJ2-5; D possibly corresponds to TRBD1 (6 bases). The CDR3 covers 13 residues. The ends were cut back, 0 bases at V and 7 bases at J, with 12 bases in the middle. Looked up from germline, CDR1 is GTSNPN and CDR2 is SVGIG (reference sequence). CDR3 sequence reads: CAWSVGAQGTQYF. CDR3 coding DNA: TGTGCCTGGAGTGTGGGGGCACAGGGGACCCAGTACTTC.

V and J are TRBV11-1 and TRBJ1-2; 7 nucleotides line up with TRBD1. The V segment lost 6 bases and the J segment 4 bases; nucleotides outside the gene matches: 11. There are 15 residues in the CDR3. CDR1 and CDR2 (germline): SGHAT, FQDESV (reference sequence). CDR3 protein: CASSLNRDSFYGYTF. The CDR3 nucleotides are TGTGCCAGCAGTCTCAATCGGGACAGCTTCTATGGCTACACCTTC.

The chain carries TRBV9 and TRBJ2-1; a possible D gene is TRBD2 (5 bases). V shed 4 bases and J shed 8 bases, with 19 bases lying between them. The CDR3 sequence is 15 residues long. Looked up from germline, CDR1 is SGDLS and CDR2 is YYNGEE. The CDR3 reads CASSPRSGAFYEQFF. DNA for the CDR3: TGTGCCAGCAGCCCCCGGAGCGGAGCCTTCTATGAGCAGTTCTTC.

The V and J genes are TRBV5-1 and TRBJ1-1; perhaps TRBD1 as D (5 bases). V lost 5 bases to trimming and J lost 5 bases, with 16 bases between them. This CDR3 comprises 14 residues. Germline V gene lookup returns CDR1 SGHRS and CDR2 YFSETQ. As DNA, the CDR3 is TGCGCCAGCAGGCCGATCGGGGAGGGGACTGAAGCTTTCTTT. Translation gives CASRPIGEGTEAFF.

The chain links TRBV9 to TRBJ1-2; D may be TRBD1 (5 bases). Trimming removed 0 bases from V and 2 bases from J, with 11 bases in between. Germline CDR1 is SGDLS and CDR2 is YYNGEE. This CDR3 is built from 15 residues. CDR3 region: CASSVDGGRNYGYTF. The CDR3 DNA sequence: TGTGCCAGCAGCGTAGATGGGGGGAGGAACTATGGCTACACCTTC.

Comment on this clone: At one boundary the junction diverges from the germline segment, which might be a read error. V gene TRBV30 combines with J gene TRBJ1-6, with D possibly TRBD1 on 5 matching bases. This CDR3 has 11 amino acids. Per the germline V gene, CDR1 is GTSNPN and CDR2 is SVGIG (reference sequence). CDR3 region: CAWRNPGPLLF. The CDR3 bases are TGTGCCTGGAGAAATCCGGGACCCTTACTCTTT. Together with reference TRBV30 and TRBJ1-6, the CDR3 gives the full variable domain: SQTIHQWPATLVQPVGSPLSLECTVEGTSNPNLYWYRQAAGRGLQLLFYSVGIGQISSEVPQNLSASRPQDRQFILSSKKLLLSDSGFYLCAWRNPGPLLFGNGTRLTVT.

The chain is built from TRBV30 and TRBJ1-2; 7 bases map to TRBD1. V lost 2 bases and J lost 8; bases outside the gene matches: 8. This CDR3 spans 13 amino acids. Germline V gene lookup returns CDR1 GTSNPN and CDR2 SVGIG (reference sequence). CDR3 amino acids: CAWSLAGGKGYTF. Written as DNA, the CDR3 is TGTGCCTGGAGTTTGGCAGGGGGAAAAGGCTACACCTTC. Drawing the rest from reference TRBV30 and TRBJ1-2, the complete variable domain is SQTIHQWPATLVQPVGSPLSLECTVEGTSNPNLYWYRQAAGRGLQLLFYSVGIGQISSEVPQNLSASRPQDRQFILSSKKLLLSDSGFYLCAWSLAGGKGYTFGSGTRLTVV.

CDR3 coding DNA: TGTGCCAGCAGTGAAGGAACTTGGGATCAGGGCTACACCTTC. It translates to CASSEGTWDQGYTF. The rearrangement links TRBV6-1 to TRBJ1-2; D gene ambiguous. Germline loops: CDR1 MNHNS, CDR2 SASEGT. This CDR3 has 14 residues. Trimming left V 1 base short and J 8 bases short, with 14 bases between.